A selection of T cell receptor beta chains follows, all from one sample in a study of graft-versus-host responses after intestinal transplantation. Here immunoSEQ multiplex PCR was the method, and the copy in TCRdb shows in-frame clones only, minus some. The sample lists about 97,000 clones, 80% to 95% occurring once. Sequenced here: PBMCs, sampled around 68 weeks after intestinal transplant. The receptors stem from a human patient who received an intestinal transplant, so some T cells may come from the graft donor. Both conserved end residues are part of each CDR3. The D gene is left open where the match is weak. A row's size may be missing; if present it is once, few, many or a size class.

j_call,d_call,v_call,cdr3_length,clone_size,cdr3_aa,cdr3_nt
TRBJ2-7,-,TRBV2,12,-,CASTLGTYEQYF,TGTGCCAGCACTCTGGGGACATACGAGCAGTACTTC
TRBJ1-2,TRBD1,TRBV5-4,15,-,CASSLGGQGNYGYTF,TGTGCCAGCAGCTTGGGGGGACAGGGTAACTATGGCTACACCTTC
TRBJ2-1,-,TRBV11-2,12,-,CASSRGIDEQFF,TGTGCCAGCAGTCGGGGTATCGATGAGCAGTTCTTC
TRBJ2-7,-,TRBV29-1,13,-,CSVGGTITYEQYF,TGCAGCGTTGGGGGCACAATTACCTACGAGCAGTACTTC
TRBJ1-2,-,TRBV2,15,-,CASSVEDGGVYGYTF,TGTGCCAGCAGTGTCGAGGACGGGGGGGTCTATGGCTACACCTTC
TRBJ2-7,-,TRBV27,16,-,CASSPSWSYYSYEQYF,TGTGCCAGCAGTCCGTCATGGTCCTATTATTCCTACGAGCAGTACTTC
TRBJ2-1,-,TRBV12-5,14,-,CASATQGSENEQFF,TGTGCTAGTGCCACCCAGGGATCCGAAAATGAGCAGTTCTTC
TRBJ1-2,TRBD1,TRBV2,15,-,CASSYRGQSLYGYTF,TGTGCCAGCAGTTACAGGGGGCAATCCCTTTATGGCTACACCTTC
TRBJ1-2,TRBD1,TRBV12-5,16,once,CASGFLTGQGLSGYTF,TGTGCTAGTGGTTTCCTCACCGGACAGGGTCTTTCCGGCTACACCTTC
TRBJ1-5,-,TRBV18,12,-,CASSPGIQPQHF,TGTGCCAGCTCACCAGGGATTCAGCCCCAGCATTTT
TRBJ1-4,TRBD1,TRBV4-1,16,-,CASSLSLGTANEKLFF,TGCGCCAGCAGCCTGTCACTCGGGACAGCTAATGAAAAACTGTTTTTT
TRBJ1-2,-,TRBV9,16,-,CASSRRSGVRNYGYTF,TGTGCCAGCAGCCGCCGGTCGGGGGTGCGGAACTATGGCTACACCTTC
TRBJ1-3,-,TRBV5-6,15,-,CASSFGGLLGNTIYF,TGTGCCAGCAGCTTTGGGGGGCTCCTCGGAAACACCATATATTTT
TRBJ2-2,-,TRBV5-6,18,once,CASSFRARGGPGTGELFF,TGTGCCAGCAGCTTCCGGGCCAGGGGCGGCCCCGGCACCGGGGAGCTGTTTTTT
TRBJ1-1,-,TRBV19,11,-,CACQRGHEGIF,TGTGCCTGCCAGAGGGGACACGAGGGTATCTTT
TRBJ1-5,-,TRBV7-3,14,-,CASSLSGGNQPQHF,TGTGCCAGCAGCTTGTCAGGGGGCAATCAGCCCCAGCATTTT
TRBJ1-6,-,TRBV15,16,-,CATSLPRSSYNSPLHF,TGTGCCACCAGCCTCCCGAGGAGCTCCTATAATTCACCCCTCCACTTT
TRBJ1-2,-,TRBV12-5,17,-,CASGSDGEGPLNYGYTF,TGTGCTAGTGGTTCGGACGGAGAGGGTCCCCTAAACTATGGCTACACCTTC
TRBJ1-5,-,TRBV6-5,14,-,CASSYRDGNQPQHF,TGTGCCAGCAGTTACAGGGACGGCAATCAGCCCCAGCATTTT
TRBJ1-5,TRBD1,TRBV6-5,16,-,CASIYRGGYSNQPQHF,TGTGCCAGCATTTACAGGGGGGGATATAGCAATCAGCCCCAGCATTTT
TRBJ1-1,TRBD1,TRBV25-1,14,-,CASSEGAMNTEAFF,TGTGCCAGCAGCGAGGGGGCCATGAACACTGAAGCTTTCTTT
TRBJ2-3,-,TRBV5-6,13,-,CASSTSPTDTQYF,TGTGCCAGCAGCACTAGTCCCACAGATACGCAGTATTTT
TRBJ2-7,TRBD2,TRBV2,15,-,CASSEAKRGGYEQYF,TGTGCCAGCAGTGAAGCAAAGCGGGGAGGTTACGAGCAGTACTTC
TRBJ2-1,TRBD2,TRBV4-1,14,once,CASSQEASGDEQFF,TGCGCCAGCAGCCAAGAGGCTAGCGGGGATGAGCAGTTCTTC
TRBJ2-5,-,TRBV5-4,14,once,CASSSRQYSETQYF,TGTGCCAGCAGCAGCCGACAGTACTCAGAGACCCAGTACTTC
TRBJ2-3,-,TRBV6-5,13,-,CASRKKSTDTQYF,TGTGCCAGCAGGAAGAAGAGCACAGATACGCAGTATTTT
TRBJ2-6,-,TRBV2,15,-,CASRRGTSGANVLTF,TGTGCCAGCAGGAGGGGGACCTCTGGGGCCAACGTCCTGACTTTC
TRBJ1-2,-,TRBV14,16,once,CASSPNRGAANYGYTF,TGTGCCAGCAGCCCAAACCGGGGAGCGGCTAACTATGGCTACACCTTC
TRBJ2-4,-,TRBV7-9,15,-,CASSLGVGVRNIQYF,TGTGCCAGCAGCTTAGGGGTTGGAGTTCGGAACATTCAGTACTTC
TRBJ2-7,TRBD1,TRBV6-6,14,-,CASSYGDRGREQYF,TGTGCCAGCAGTTACGGCGACAGGGGTCGAGAGCAGTACTTC
TRBJ1-2,-,TRBV29-1,14,-,CSARTDGGYYGYTF,TGCAGCGCTCGGACAGACGGGGGCTACTATGGCTACACCTTC
TRBJ2-5,-,TRBV27,14,few,CASSLSDRKETQYF,TGTGCCAGCAGTTTGTCCGATAGGAAGGAGACCCAGTACTTC
TRBJ1-1,TRBD1,TRBV19,15,-,CASTQSGTGGTEAFF,TGTGCCAGTACCCAAAGCGGGACAGGAGGAACTGAAGCTTTCTTT
TRBJ2-7,-,TRBV7-2,15,-,CASSLVGLWDYEQYF,TGTGCCAGCAGCTTAGTGGGGCTTTGGGACTACGAGCAGTACTTC
TRBJ1-5,TRBD1,TRBV4-1,15,-,CASSQDTTGVWPQHF,TGCGCCAGCAGCCAAGATACGACAGGGGTGTGGCCCCAGCATTTT
TRBJ2-7,-,TRBV19,13,-,CASSFPGTYEQYF,TGTGCCAGTAGTTTTCCAGGTACCTACGAGCAGTACTTC
TRBJ1-2,-,TRBV5-6,14,-,CASSVGTGNYGYTF,TGTGCCAGCAGCGTGGGGACCGGGAACTATGGCTACACCTTC
TRBJ2-7,-,TRBV5-1,15,-,CASSWTRGSSYEQYF,TGCGCCAGCAGTTGGACCCGGGGTAGCTCCTACGAGCAGTACTTC
TRBJ2-1,TRBD1,TRBV11-2,15,-,CASSLYSDRGGEQFF,TGTGCCAGCAGCTTATATTCGGACAGGGGAGGTGAGCAGTTCTTC
TRBJ2-1,-,TRBV19,12,once,CASSIWGNEQFF,TGTGCCAGTAGTATATGGGGCAATGAGCAGTTCTTC
TRBJ1-5,-,TRBV9,14,-,CASSVSGYNQPQHF,TGTGCCAGCAGCGTGTCGGGATACAATCAGCCCCAGCATTTT
TRBJ1-2,-,TRBV12-5,15,-,CASVGAGMNNYGYTF,TGTGCTAGTGTTGGGGCAGGGATGAATAACTATGGCTACACCTTC
TRBJ1-1,-,TRBV5-1,13,once,CASFAGMNTEAFF,TGCGCCAGCTTCGCCGGGATGAACACTGAAGCTTTCTTT
TRBJ1-5,-,TRBV7-9,15,once,CASSLGTGGNQPQHF,TGTGCCAGCAGCCTAGGCACCGGGGGCAATCAGCCCCAGCATTTT
TRBJ2-7,TRBD2,TRBV5-4,15,-,CASSLAGRAIYEQYF,TGTGCCAGCAGCTTGGCCGGGAGGGCGATATACGAGCAGTACTTC
TRBJ1-1,TRBD1,TRBV6-5,15,-,CASRPRDRVVAEAFF,TGTGCCAGCAGACCTCGGGACAGGGTTGTGGCTGAAGCTTTCTTT
TRBJ2-5,-,TRBV2,11,-,CASSGGETQYF,TGTGCCAGCAGTGGGGGGGAGACCCAGTACTTC
TRBJ2-7,TRBD1,TRBV28,15,-,CASRPGQGQGYEQYF,TGTGCCAGCAGACCCGGACAGGGGCAAGGCTACGAGCAGTACTTC